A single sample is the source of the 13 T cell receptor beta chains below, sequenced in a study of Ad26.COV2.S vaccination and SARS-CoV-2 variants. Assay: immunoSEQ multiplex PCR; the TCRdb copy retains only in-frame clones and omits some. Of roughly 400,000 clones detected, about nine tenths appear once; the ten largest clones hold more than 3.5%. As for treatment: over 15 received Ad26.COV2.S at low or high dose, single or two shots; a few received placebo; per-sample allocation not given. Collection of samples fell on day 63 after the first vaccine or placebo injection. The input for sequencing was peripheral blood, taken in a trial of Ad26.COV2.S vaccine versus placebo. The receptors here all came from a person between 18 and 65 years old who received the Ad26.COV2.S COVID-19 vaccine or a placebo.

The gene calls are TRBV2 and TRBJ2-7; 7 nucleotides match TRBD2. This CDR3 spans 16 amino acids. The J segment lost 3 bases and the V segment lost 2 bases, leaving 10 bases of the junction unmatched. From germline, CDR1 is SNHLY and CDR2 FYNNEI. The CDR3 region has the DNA TGTGCCAGCAGTGAAATCGATAGCCTAGCGGTCTACGAGCAGTACTTC. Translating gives CASSEIDSLAVYEQYF.

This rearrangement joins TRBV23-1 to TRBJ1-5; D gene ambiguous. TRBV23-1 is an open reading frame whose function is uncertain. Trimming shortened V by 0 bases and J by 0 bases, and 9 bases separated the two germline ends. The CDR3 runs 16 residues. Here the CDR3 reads CASSQSKGNSNQPQHF. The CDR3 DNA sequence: TGCGCCAGCAGTCAATCGAAGGGCAATAGCAATCAGCCCCAGCATTTT.

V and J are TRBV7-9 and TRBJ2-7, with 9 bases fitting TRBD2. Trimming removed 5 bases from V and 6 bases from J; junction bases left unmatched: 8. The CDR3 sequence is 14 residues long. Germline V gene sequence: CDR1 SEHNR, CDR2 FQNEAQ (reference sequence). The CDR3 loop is CASSPSVAGVEQYF. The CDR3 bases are TGTGCCAGCAGCCCGTCGGTAGCGGGAGTCGAGCAGTACTTC.

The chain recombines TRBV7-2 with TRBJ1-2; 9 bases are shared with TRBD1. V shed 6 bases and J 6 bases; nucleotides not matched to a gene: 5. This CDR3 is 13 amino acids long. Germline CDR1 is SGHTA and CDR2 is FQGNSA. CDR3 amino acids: CASRDTGGNGYTF. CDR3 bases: TGTGCCAGCAGGGACACAGGGGGCAATGGCTACACCTTC. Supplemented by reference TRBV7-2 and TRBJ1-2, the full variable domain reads GAGVSQSPSNKVTEKGKDVELRCDPISGHTALYWYRQSLGQGLEFLIYFQGNSAPDKSGLPSDRFSAERTGGSVSTLTIQRTQQEDSAVYLCASRDTGGNGYTFGSGTRLTVV.

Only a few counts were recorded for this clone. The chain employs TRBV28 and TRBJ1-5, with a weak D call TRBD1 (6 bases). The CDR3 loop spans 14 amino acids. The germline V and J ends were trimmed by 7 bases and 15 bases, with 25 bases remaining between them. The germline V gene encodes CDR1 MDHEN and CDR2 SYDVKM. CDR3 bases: TGTGCCAGCACCTCGTCGGGGGGCCCCTCGTACTGGCATTTT. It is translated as CASTSSGGPSYWHF.

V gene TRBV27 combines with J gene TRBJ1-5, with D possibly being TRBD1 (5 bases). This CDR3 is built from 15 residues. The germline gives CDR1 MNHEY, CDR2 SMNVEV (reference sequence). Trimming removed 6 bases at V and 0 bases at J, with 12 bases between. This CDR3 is CASRAGGYSNQPQHF. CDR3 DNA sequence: TGTGCCAGCAGGGCGGGGGGGTATAGCAATCAGCCCCAGCATTTT.

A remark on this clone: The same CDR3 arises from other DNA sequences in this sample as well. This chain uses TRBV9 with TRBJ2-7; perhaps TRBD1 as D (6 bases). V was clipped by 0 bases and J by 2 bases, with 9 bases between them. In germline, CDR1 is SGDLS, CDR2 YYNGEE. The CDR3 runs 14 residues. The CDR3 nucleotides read TGTGCCAGCAGCGTAGGGGCAGGGGCCTACGAGCAGTACTTC. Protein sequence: CASSVGAGAYEQYF.

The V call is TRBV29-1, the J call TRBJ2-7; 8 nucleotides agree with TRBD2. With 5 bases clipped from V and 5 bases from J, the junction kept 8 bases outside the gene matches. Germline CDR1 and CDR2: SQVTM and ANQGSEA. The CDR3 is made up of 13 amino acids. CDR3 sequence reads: CSVSGGFADEQYF. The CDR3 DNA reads TGCAGCGTTTCGGGGGGGTTTGCGGACGAGCAGTACTTC.

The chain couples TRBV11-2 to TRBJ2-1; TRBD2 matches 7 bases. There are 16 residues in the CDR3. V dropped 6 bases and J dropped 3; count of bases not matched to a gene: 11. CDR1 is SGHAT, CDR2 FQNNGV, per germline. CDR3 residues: CASSLVGASGYNEQFF. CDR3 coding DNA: TGTGCCAGCAGTCTCGTCGGGGCTAGCGGCTACAATGAGCAGTTCTTC.

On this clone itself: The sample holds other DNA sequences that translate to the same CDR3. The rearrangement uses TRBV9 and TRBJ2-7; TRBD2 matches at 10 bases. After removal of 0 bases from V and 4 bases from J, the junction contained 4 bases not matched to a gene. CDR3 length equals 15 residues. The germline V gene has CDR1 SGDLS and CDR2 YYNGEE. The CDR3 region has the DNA TGTGCCAGCAGCGTAGGGACTAGCGGAGCTTACGAGCAGTACTTC. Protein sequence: CASSVGTSGAYEQYF.

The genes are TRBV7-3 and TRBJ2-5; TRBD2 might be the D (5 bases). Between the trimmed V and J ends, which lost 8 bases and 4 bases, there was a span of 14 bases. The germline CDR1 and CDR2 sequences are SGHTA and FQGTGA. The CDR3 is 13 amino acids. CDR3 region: CASGNSRGETQYF. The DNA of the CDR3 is TGTGCCAGCGGAAACTCCCGGGGAGAGACCCAGTACTTC.

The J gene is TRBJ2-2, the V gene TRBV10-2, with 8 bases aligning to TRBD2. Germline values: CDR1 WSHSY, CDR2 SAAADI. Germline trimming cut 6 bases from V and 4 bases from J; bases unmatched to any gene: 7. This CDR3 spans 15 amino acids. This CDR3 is CASSQGLVGTGELFF. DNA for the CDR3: TGCGCCAGCAGCCAGGGACTAGTGGGCACCGGGGAGCTGTTTTTT.

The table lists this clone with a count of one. CDR3 region: CASSLRLAVDNEQFF. In DNA, the CDR3 is TGTGCCAGCAGCTTAAGACTAGCGGTCGACAATGAGCAGTTCTTC. The rearrangement uses TRBV11-3 and TRBJ2-1; 9 bases match TRBD2. CDR1 is SGHNT, CDR2 YENEEA, per germline. Trimming removed 2 bases from V and 5 bases from J; junction bases left unmatched: 4. CDR3 length equals 15 residues.